This T cell receptor (beta chain) was identified in a study of blood T cell repertoires in COVID-19. Those enrolled, adults aged about 18 to 95 years, came from fewer than 25 US areas. Researchers sorted participants into cohorts using their self-reported clinical history. V gave up 10 bases and J gave up 0 bases, with 15 bases separating them. CDR1 is MDHEN and CDR2 is SYDVKM in the germline V gene. The CDR3 loop spans 14 amino acids. Assay used: immunoSEQ multiplex PCR; TCRdb lists only in-frame clones, some missing. Of roughly 250,000 clones in the sample, around 90% were seen once. This TCR was recovered from a young woman who had recovered from COVID-19. What was sequenced was PBMCs or T cells enriched from blood (not recorded which). This chain links TRBV28 with TRBJ1-1; D not resolved. CDR3 DNA: TGTGCCACCATCCCCCAAACAGTGAACACTGAAGCTTTCTTT. This codes for CATIPQTVNTEAFF.